What follows is one T cell receptor (beta chain) and its context. These data are taken from a study of OX40 agonist ivuxolimab in advanced cancers. For the study at large: The dose of intravenous ivuxolimab that patients received every 2 weeks ranged from 0.01 to 10 mg/kg.

Data came from immunoSEQ multiplex PCR; TCRdb stores just in-frame clones and leaves some out. Of under 20,000 clones listed, about 86% are singletons. Germline lookup yields CDR1 SGHTA and CDR2 FQGNSA. With 5 bases clipped from V and 5 bases from J, the junction kept 6 bases outside the gene matches. The CDR3 has 14 amino acids. The rearrangement links TRBV7-2 to TRBJ2-4; 7 positions match TRBD1. The material was CD4+ or CD8+ T cells sorted from blood, obtained in a trial of the OX40 agonist ivuxolimab. The receptor's source is an adult with an advanced solid tumor such as melanoma, head and neck, liver or kidney cancer. CDR3 protein: CASSPRQGQNIQYF. DNA of the CDR3: TGTGCCAGCAGCCCGCGACAGGGTCAAAACATTCAGTACTTC. The whole variable domain, remainder taken from reference TRBV7-2 and TRBJ2-4, is GAGVSQSPSNKVTEKGKDVELRCDPISGHTALYWYRQSLGQGLEFLIYFQGNSAPDKSGLPSDRFSAERTGGSVSTLTIQRTQQEDSAVYLCASSPRQGQNIQYFGAGTRLSVL.